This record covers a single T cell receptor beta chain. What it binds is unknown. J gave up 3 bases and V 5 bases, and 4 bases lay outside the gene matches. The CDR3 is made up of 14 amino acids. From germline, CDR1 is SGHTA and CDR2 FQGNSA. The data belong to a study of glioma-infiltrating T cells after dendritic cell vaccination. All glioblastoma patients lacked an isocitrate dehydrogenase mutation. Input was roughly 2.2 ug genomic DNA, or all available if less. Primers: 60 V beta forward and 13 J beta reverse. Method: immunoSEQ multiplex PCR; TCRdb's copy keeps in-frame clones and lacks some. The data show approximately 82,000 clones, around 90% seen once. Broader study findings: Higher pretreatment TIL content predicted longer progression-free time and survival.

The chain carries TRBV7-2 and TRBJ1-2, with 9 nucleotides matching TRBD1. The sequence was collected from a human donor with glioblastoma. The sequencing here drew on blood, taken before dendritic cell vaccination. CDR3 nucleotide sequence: TGTGCCAGCAGCCAAGACAGGGGGGACTATGGCTACACCTTC. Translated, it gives CASSQDRGDYGYTF.